A single sample is the source of the 22 T cell receptor beta chains below, sequenced in a study of T cells after yellow fever vaccination. TCRdb analysed the 5' RACE reads with MiXCR anew, one entry per CDR3 protein. The sample holds roughly 170,000 distinct CDR3 sequences, about a tenth seen once. The input for sequencing was CD8+ T cells sorted from PBMCs, taken 45 days after the yellow fever booster vaccination. These receptors came from a man aged 18 to 35 who received the YFV17D yellow fever vaccine.

This clonotype was found a few times. The chain recombines TRBV7-2 with TRBJ2-3, with 16 bases fitting TRBD2. Germline V CDR1 and CDR2: SGHTA, FQGNSA. The length of the CDR3 is 18 residues. With 6 bases clipped from V and 4 bases from J, the junction kept 10 bases outside the gene matches. The CDR3 DNA sequence: TGTGCCAGCAGTTCCGACGGGACTAGCGGGGGGGAGGCAGATACGCAGTATTTT. It is translated as CASSSDGTSGGEADTQYF.

The genes are TRBV27 and TRBJ2-5; 10 bases are shared with TRBD2. The CDR3 contains 15 residues. With V trimmed by 3 bases and J by 5 bases, 6 bases remained unmatched. Germline V gene data show CDR1 as MNHEY and CDR2 as SMNVEV (reference sequence). The chain's CDR3 is CASSFERGGLETQYF. The CDR3 coding sequence is TGTGCCAGCAGTTTTGAGCGGGGGGGCCTGGAGACCCAGTACTTC.

CDR3 bases: TGTGCCACCCGCGACGTTAGCGAGACCCAGTACTTC. Translation: CATRDVSETQYF. The chain has TRBV10-3 and TRBJ2-5; no clear D gene. The germline V and J ends were trimmed by 10 bases and 5 bases, with 14 bases remaining between them. Germline values: CDR1 ENHRY, CDR2 SYGVKD. The CDR3 has 12 residues.

This clonotype was seen repeatedly, ten times or more. The chain combines TRBV5-5 with TRBJ2-7; D is undetermined. V was pared by 2 bases and J by 3 bases, with 12 bases between. This CDR3 contains 14 residues. The germline V gene encodes CDR1 SGHKS and CDR2 YYEKEE (reference sequence). CDR3 sequence (DNA): TGTGCCAGCAGCTTAAGGGCGGTAGACTACGAGCAGTACTTC. It yields the protein CASSLRAVDYEQYF.

This clonotype was recorded a few times. The chain employs TRBV4-1 and TRBJ2-1; maybe TRBD1 (6 bases). This CDR3 has 16 amino acids. V was clipped by 5 bases and J by 7 bases, with 21 bases between them. Germline CDR1 is MGHRA and CDR2 is YSYEKL. The CDR3 nucleotides read TGCGCCAGCAGCTATGAGGGACGGACAGAGGGGAATGAGCAGTTCTTC. Its protein product is CASSYEGRTEGNEQFF.

The rearrangement uses TRBV7-9 and TRBJ2-6, with D unclear. V was trimmed by 4 bases and J by 1 base, leaving 5 bases between them. The CDR3 covers 14 residues. Germline CDR1 is SEHNR and CDR2 is FQNEAQ (reference sequence). CDR3 bases: TGTGCCAGCAGCTCTTCTTCTGGGGCCAACGTCCTGACTTTC. This encodes CASSSSSGANVLTF. The complete variable domain, with remaining parts taken from reference TRBV7-9 and TRBJ2-6, reads DTGVSQNPRHKITKRGQNVTFRCDPISEHNRLYWYRQTLGQGPEFLTYFQNEAQLEKSRLLSDRFSAERPKGSFSTLEIQRTEQGDSAMYLCASSSSSGANVLTFGAGSRLTVL.

The chain joins TRBV4-3 to TRBJ1-2; the D is unclear. V was shortened by 0 bases and J by 7 bases, with 12 bases between the two germline ends. Germline CDR1 is LGHNA and CDR2 is YSLEER. The CDR3 sequence is 14 residues long. The CDR3 region is CASSQDRGPRGYTF. The CDR3 region has the DNA TGCGCCAGCAGCCAAGATCGAGGACCGCGTGGCTACACCTTC.

This clonotype turned up a few times. The V call is TRBV2, the J call TRBJ1-1; D is perhaps TRBD1 (5 bases). With 8 bases removed from V and 1 base from J, the gap between germline ends came to 8 bases. This CDR3 spans 12 amino acids. CDR1 is SNHLY, CDR2 FYNNEI, per germline. The CDR3 loop is CASGAQNTEAFF. DNA for the CDR3: TGTGCCAGCGGGGCCCAGAACACTGAAGCTTTCTTT.

In its sample, this clonotype was seen a few times. The rearrangement links TRBV4-3 to TRBJ2-1; TRBD2 aligns across 10 bases. CDR1 and CDR2 from the germline V gene are LGHNA and YSLEER. The CDR3 is made up of 17 amino acids. V was pared by 0 bases and J by 7 bases, with 9 bases of the junction left unmatched. CDR3 residues: CASSQDVASGGENEQFF. CDR3 nucleotide sequence: TGCGCCAGCAGCCAAGATGTGGCTAGCGGGGGAGAGAATGAGCAGTTCTTC.

This clonotype was counted only a few times. This sequence joins TRBV5-1 and TRBJ2-1, with 7 bases matching TRBD1. The length of the CDR3 is 14 residues. The germline V gene encodes CDR1 SGHRS and CDR2 YFSETQ. Losses at the gene ends were 0 bases for V and 7 bases for J; bases not matched to a gene: 4. The CDR3 DNA is TGCGCCAGCAGCTTGGCTCCGGACAGGAATGAGCAGTTCTTC. It is translated as CASSLAPDRNEQFF.

This sequence joins TRBV6-5 and TRBJ2-3; D perhaps matches TRBD2 (5 bases). The CDR3 has 13 amino acids. Germline CDR1 and CDR2: MNHEY and SVGAGI. Trimming removed 5 bases at V and 4 bases at J, with 10 bases between. The CDR3: CASSHGGPDTQYF. In DNA, the CDR3 is TGTGCCAGCAGTCACGGAGGTCCAGATACGCAGTATTTT.

This clonotype occurred many times. The genes are TRBV6-2 or TRBV6-3 and TRBJ2-5; possible D gene TRBD1, 6 bases. The V and J ends lost 7 bases and 6 bases respectively, with 24 bases between them. The V gene's germline CDR1 is MNHEY and CDR2 SVGEGT. The CDR3 runs 16 residues. This CDR3 is CASTHPGTRDRKTQYF. In nucleotides, the CDR3 is TGTGCCAGCACCCATCCCGGGACAAGAGACAGAAAGACCCAGTACTTC.

This clonotype showed up just a few times. The rearrangement uses TRBV4-1 and TRBJ1-1; D uncertain. The CDR3 is 14 residues long. Trimming shortened V by 4 bases and J by 4 bases, and 13 bases separated the two germline ends. Germline-derived CDR1 and CDR2 are MGHRA and YSYEKL. This chain's CDR3 is CASSPQGSGTEAFF. The CDR3 nucleotides read TGCGCCAGCAGCCCACAAGGGTCGGGCACTGAAGCTTTCTTT.

The rearrangement uses TRBV11-2 and TRBJ2-7; D possibly corresponds to TRBD1 (6 bases). Trimming stripped 4 bases from V and 0 bases from J, with 13 bases between. Germline V gives CDR1 SGHAT, CDR2 FQNNGV. The CDR3 has 15 amino acids. The CDR3 coding sequence is TGTGCCAGCAGCTCTCCAGGGGTTCGCTCCTACGAGCAGTACTTC. Translated, it gives CASSSPGVRSYEQYF.

This clonotype was seen a handful of times. The V gene is TRBV7-9, the J gene TRBJ2-5; no definite D call. The CDR3 runs to 14 residues. V lost 5 bases and J 4 bases, leaving 14 bases between the germline ends. Germline V gives CDR1 SEHNR, CDR2 FQNEAQ (reference sequence). The CDR3 here is CASSPLEFIETQYF. Written as DNA, the CDR3 is TGTGCCAGCAGCCCTCTAGAGTTCATAGAGACCCAGTACTTC.

The genes are TRBV13 and TRBJ2-2; the D gene is possibly TRBD2 (5 bases). This CDR3 has 16 amino acids. Germline assignment: CDR1 PRHDT and CDR2 FYEKMQ (reference sequence). V lost 4 bases and J 4 bases, leaving 16 bases between the germline ends. The CDR3 protein is CASSSRGVAGTGELFF. The CDR3 nucleotides are TGTGCCAGCAGCTCTCGTGGGGTCGCGGGCACCGGGGAGCTGTTTTTT.

This clonotype was observed a handful of times. The J gene is TRBJ2-1, the V gene TRBV18; D is perhaps TRBD1 or TRBD2 (7 bases each). Germline V gives CDR1 KGHSH, CDR2 LQKENI. V was clipped by 11 bases and J by 6 bases, with 17 bases between them. There are 13 residues in the CDR3. The CDR3, as DNA: TGTGCCCTATCCCCCAGGGGGGGCAATGAGCAGTTCTTC. Translated: CALSPRGGNEQFF.

This clonotype was counted between two and nine times. V and J are TRBV27 and TRBJ2-7; D may be TRBD2 (7 bases). From germline, CDR1 is MNHEY and CDR2 SMNVEV (reference sequence). Trimming removed 5 bases from V and 0 bases from J, with 23 bases in between. The CDR3 spans 18 residues. CDR3 bases: TGTGCCAGCAGTCTGACCGGCTGGGGGGGCGCGGGCTCCTACGAGCAGTACTTC. This translates into CASSLTGWGGAGSYEQYF.

The chain has TRBV6-2 or TRBV6-3 and TRBJ2-3; TRBD1 matches at 7 bases. Per germline, CDR1 MNHEY and CDR2 SVGEGT. The trim removed 2 bases at V and 2 bases at J, leaving 7 bases unmatched. The CDR3 is 16 residues long. The CDR3 sequence: CASSYRQGEYTDTQYF. Here the CDR3 DNA reads TGTGCCAGCAGTTACCGACAGGGAGAGTACACAGATACGCAGTATTTT.

This chain connects TRBV15 to TRBJ1-5; the D gene is possibly TRBD1 (5 bases). Between the trimmed V and J ends, which lost 0 bases and 7 bases, there was a span of 13 bases. In germline, CDR1 is LNHNV, CDR2 YYDKDF (reference sequence). The CDR3 loop spans 15 amino acids. This chain's CDR3 is CATSREIGGSQPQHF. CDR3 nucleotide sequence: TGTGCCACCAGCAGAGAGATCGGGGGATCCCAGCCCCAGCATTTT.

This chain links TRBV7-9 with TRBJ1-2; TRBD1 might be the D (6 bases). The V end was cut by 6 bases, the J end by 5 bases, with 13 bases between. In germline, CDR1 is SEHNR, CDR2 FQNEAQ (reference sequence). This CDR3 has 13 residues. CDR3 in DNA: TGTGCCAGCAGTTCCAGGGGAAGTTATGGCTACACCTTC. Translated, it gives CASSSRGSYGYTF.

This sequence joins TRBV25-1 and TRBJ2-3; D perhaps matches TRBD1 (6 bases). The V gene lost 4 bases and the J gene lost 4 bases, with 15 bases spanning the gap. The CDR3 is 15 residues long. Germline loops: CDR1 MGHDK, CDR2 SYGVNS. The CDR3 region is CASSALQGSSDTQYF. In DNA, the CDR3 is TGTGCCAGCAGTGCCTTACAGGGCTCCTCAGATACGCAGTATTTT.